The T cell receptor (beta chain) described here comes from a study of T cell clonality in common variable immunodeficiency. Concerning this clone: Antigen: not known. The read falls 3 residues short of the CDR3 end, and the missing part is taken from the germline J gene.

The study's findings and limits: Fewer deletions and N-nucleotide insertions were reportedly seen in common variable immunodeficiency TCR beta sequences. TCRbeta clonality was increased in CVID versus healthy controls. Links between repertoire features and CVID complications were heterogeneity-limited.

The repertoire was sequenced with immunoSEQ multiplex PCR; TCRdb's copy has only in-frame clones and lacks some. The sample holds more than 30,000 clones, and no clone turns up only once. Looked up from germline, CDR1 is SNHLY and CDR2 is FYNNEI. The CDR3 is 16 residues long. Trimming cost V 8 bases and J 5 bases; bases outside gene matches: 13. The chain uses TRBV2 and TRBJ2-5; TRBD2 matches 11 bases. The origin of this receptor is a person aged 18 to 70 in good health. The sample comprised peripheral blood mononuclear cells. CDR3 DNA (partial): TGTGCCAGCCATGCCGGGACTAGCGGCTCAGGGGAGACC. Translation gives CASHAGTSGSGET. The complete CDR3 protein is CASHAGTSGSGETQYF.